The text below deals with one T cell receptor (beta chain). The antigen is not known. The data were obtained in a study of T-cell memory formation after mild COVID-19. With constant-segment primers, 5'RACE yielded cDNA libraries of TCR alpha and TCR beta that carried sample barcodes and UMIs. MiXCR, applied by TCRdb to the 5' RACE reads, yields one record per CDR3 protein. This sample has 380,000 or so distinct CDR3 sequences, with around 15% found just once. Study-wide findings and caveats: Second-wave clones peaking on day 37 lacked confirmed SARS-CoV-2 specificity. CD4/CD8 balance characterized clones contracting day 15 to 85, and CD4+ skew characterized later expanders. Contracting CD8+ clones were enriched in EMRA, CD4+ mainly in CM and EM.

Per germline, CDR1 LNHNV and CDR2 YYDKDF (reference sequence). V shed 1 base and J 6 bases; nucleotides not matched to a gene: 7. CDR3 length: 16 amino acids. The sample comprised PBMCs or a T cell subset sorted from them (not recorded which). The chain carries TRBV15 and TRBJ2-3; 10 nucleotides align to TRBD1. The TCR was taken from a man aged 18 to 30 who had mild COVID-19 (a few samples of this study predate the infection). Cell type and time point are not known. The CDR3 bases are TGTGCCACCAGCAGAGTTGGGACAGGGGTAGGGGATACGCAGTATTTT. Protein: CATSRVGTGVGDTQYF.